This TCR beta chain was retrieved from a study of cytomegalovirus exposure and HLA in healthy donors. Germline V gene sequence: CDR1 MNHNS, CDR2 SASEGT. CDR3 size: 15 residues. V shed 1 base, J shed 5 bases, and the junction held 5 bases outside the gene matches. Use of 60 Vbeta and 13 Jbeta primers characterized the PCR. Assay used: immunoSEQ multiplex PCR; TCRdb lists only in-frame clones, some missing. The sample yields 150,000 to 180,000 clones, less than 80% seen once. With regard to this clone: The antigen is not known.

General observations from the study: Within the data, a cluster of highly shared sequence variants was likely a sequencing artifact.

The chain carries TRBV6-1 and TRBJ2-5; TRBD1 matches 9 bases. The sequence came from a man aged 25 to 40 in good health and CMV-seronegative. The source material was PBMCs. The CDR3 bases are TGTGCCAGCAGTGAAGTCACAGGGGGCCTGGAGACCCAGTACTTC. It specifies CASSEVTGGLETQYF.